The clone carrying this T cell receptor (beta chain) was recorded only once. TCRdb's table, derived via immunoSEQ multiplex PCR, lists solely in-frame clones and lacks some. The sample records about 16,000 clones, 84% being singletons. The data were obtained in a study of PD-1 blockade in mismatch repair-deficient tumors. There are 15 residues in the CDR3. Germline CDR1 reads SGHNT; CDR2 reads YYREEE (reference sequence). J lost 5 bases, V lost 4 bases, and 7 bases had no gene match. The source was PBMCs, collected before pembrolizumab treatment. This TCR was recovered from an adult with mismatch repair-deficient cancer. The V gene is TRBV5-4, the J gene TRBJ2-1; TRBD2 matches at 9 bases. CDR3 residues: CASSPGLASHNEQFF. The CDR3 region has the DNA TGTGCCAGCAGCCCGGGACTAGCCAGCCACAATGAGCAGTTCTTC.